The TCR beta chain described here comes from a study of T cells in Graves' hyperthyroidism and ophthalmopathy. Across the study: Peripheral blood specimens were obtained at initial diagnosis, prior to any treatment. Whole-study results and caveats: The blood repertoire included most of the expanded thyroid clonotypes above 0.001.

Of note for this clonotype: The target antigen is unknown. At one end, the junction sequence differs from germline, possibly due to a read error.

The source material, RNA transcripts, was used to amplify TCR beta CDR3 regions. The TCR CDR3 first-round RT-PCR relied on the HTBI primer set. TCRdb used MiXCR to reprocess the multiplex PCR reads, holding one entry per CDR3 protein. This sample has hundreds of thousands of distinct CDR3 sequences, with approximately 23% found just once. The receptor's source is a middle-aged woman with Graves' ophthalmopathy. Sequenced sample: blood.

The CDR3 DNA sequence: TGTGCCGGCAGCTTATTTACAGGGGCCGGCACTGAAGCTTTCTTT. Translated: CAGSLFTGAGTEAFF. The chain has TRBV7-2 and TRBJ1-1; 7 positions agree with TRBD1. Germline V gene data show CDR1 as SGHTA and CDR2 as FQGNSA. The CDR3 spans 15 residues. Complete variable domain (other parts from reference TRBV7-2 and TRBJ1-1): GAGVSQSPSNKVTEKGKDVELRCDPISGHTALYWYRQSLGQGLEFLIYFQGNSAPDKSGLPSDRFSAERTGGSVSTLTIQRTQQEDSAVYLCAGSLFTGAGTEAFFGQGTRLTVV.